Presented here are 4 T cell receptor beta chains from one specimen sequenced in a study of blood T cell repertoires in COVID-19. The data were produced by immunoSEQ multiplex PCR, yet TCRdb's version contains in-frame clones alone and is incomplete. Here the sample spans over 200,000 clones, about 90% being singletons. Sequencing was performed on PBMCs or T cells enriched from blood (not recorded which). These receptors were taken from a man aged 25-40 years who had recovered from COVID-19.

The CDR3 here is CASSLDRVKYGYTF. The CDR3 DNA reads as TGTGCCAGCAGTTTAGACAGAGTAAAATATGGCTACACCTTC. The V and J genes are TRBV28 and TRBJ1-2; a possible D gene is TRBD1 (5 bases). The CDR3 extends over 14 amino acids. CDR1 and CDR2 (germline): MDHEN, SYDVKM. Trimming pared 2 bases from V and 5 bases from J, leaving 12 bases between.

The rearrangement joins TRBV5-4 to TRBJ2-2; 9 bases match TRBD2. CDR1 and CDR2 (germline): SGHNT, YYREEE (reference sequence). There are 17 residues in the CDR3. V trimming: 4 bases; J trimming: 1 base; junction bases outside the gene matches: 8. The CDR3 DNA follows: TGTGCCAGCAGCCCGAGGGCGGGAGGGGAGAACACCGGGGAGCTGTTTTTT. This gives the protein CASSPRAGGENTGELFF.

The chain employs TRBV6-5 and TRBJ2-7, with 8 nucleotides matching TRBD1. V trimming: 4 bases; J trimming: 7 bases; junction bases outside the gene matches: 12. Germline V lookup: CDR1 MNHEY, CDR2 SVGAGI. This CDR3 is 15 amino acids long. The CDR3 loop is CASSFSPGQGGEQYF. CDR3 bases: TGTGCCAGCAGTTTCTCCCCCGGACAGGGTGGTGAGCAGTACTTC.

DNA of the CDR3: TGTGCCACCAGACAGGGGCTATCTGGGGCCAACGTCCTGACTTTC. Translating gives CATRQGLSGANVLTF. The chain employs TRBV2 and TRBJ2-6, with 8 bases matching TRBD1. Germline CDR1 SNHLY, CDR2 FYNNEI. Trimming removed 10 bases from V and 1 base from J; junction bases left unmatched: 6. The CDR3 has 15 amino acids.